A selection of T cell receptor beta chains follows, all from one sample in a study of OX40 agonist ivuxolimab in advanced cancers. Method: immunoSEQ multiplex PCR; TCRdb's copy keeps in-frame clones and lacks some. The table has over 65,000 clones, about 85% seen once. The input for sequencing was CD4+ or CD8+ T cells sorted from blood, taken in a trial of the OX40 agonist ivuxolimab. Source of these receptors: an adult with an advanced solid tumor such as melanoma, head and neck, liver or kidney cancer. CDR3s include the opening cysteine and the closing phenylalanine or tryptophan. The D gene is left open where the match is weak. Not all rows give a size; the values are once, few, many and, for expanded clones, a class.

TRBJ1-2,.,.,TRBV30,CAWSVARTAGWQKGYTF,TGTGCCTGGAGTGTAGCCAGGACAGCGGGCTGGCAAAAGGGCTACACCTTC
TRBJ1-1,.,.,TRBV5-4,CASSSARQPNTEAFF,TGTGCCAGCAGCTCCGCCCGACAGCCGAACACTGAAGCTTTCTTT
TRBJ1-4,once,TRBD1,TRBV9,CASSVWKGGGEKLFF,TGTGCCAGCAGCGTATGGAAAGGGGGCGGTGAAAAACTGTTTTTT
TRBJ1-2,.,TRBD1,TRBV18,CASSQGGVGYTF,TGTGCCAGCTCTCAGGGGGGCGTTGGCTACACCTTC
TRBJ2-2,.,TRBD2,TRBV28,CASRWGGNTGELFF,TGTGCCAGCAGATGGGGGGGGAACACCGGGGAGCTGTTTTTT
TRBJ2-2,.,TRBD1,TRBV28,CASSSGQVARTGELFF,TGTGCCAGCAGTTCCGGACAGGTGGCGAGGACCGGGGAGCTGTTTTTT
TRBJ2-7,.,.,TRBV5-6,CASRRFSGEFYEQYF,TGTGCCAGCAGGCGCTTTTCGGGGGAATTCTACGAGCAGTACTTC
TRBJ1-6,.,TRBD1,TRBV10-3,CAISGQGSSYNSPLHF,TGTGCCATCAGTGGACAGGGGAGCTCCTATAATTCACCCCTCCACTTT
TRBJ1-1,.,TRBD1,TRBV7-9,CASSGTTGGTEAFF,TGTGCCAGCAGCGGGACCACAGGGGGCACTGAAGCTTTCTTT
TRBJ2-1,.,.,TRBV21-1,CASSKSLGGSSYNEQFF,TGTGCCAGCAGCAAATCCCTTGGCGGGAGCTCCTACAATGAGCAGTTCTTC
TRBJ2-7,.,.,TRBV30,CASAPRRVSYEQYF,TGTGCCTCCGCCCCCCGCAGGGTCTCCTACGAGCAGTACTTC
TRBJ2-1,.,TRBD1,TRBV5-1,CASSLGDRGPYNEQFF,TGCGCCAGCAGCTTGGGGGACAGGGGGCCCTACAATGAGCAGTTCTTC
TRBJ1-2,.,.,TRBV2,CASSGGHPKNGYTF,TGTGCCAGCAGTGGGGGACATCCAAAGAATGGCTACACCTTC
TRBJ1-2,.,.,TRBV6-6,CASSMTALPASYGYTF,TGTGCCAGCAGCATGACAGCTCTCCCCGCGTCTTATGGCTACACCTTC
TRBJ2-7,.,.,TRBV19,CASSLKAGGSYEQYF,TGTGCCAGTAGTTTGAAGGCAGGGGGGTCCTACGAGCAGTACTTC
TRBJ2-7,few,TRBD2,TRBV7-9,CASSNRDYRGYEQYF,TGTGCCAGCAGCAACCGGGACTATCGTGGCTACGAGCAGTACTTC
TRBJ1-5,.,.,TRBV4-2,CASSQVVWRQGDSNQPQHF,TGTGCCAGCAGCCAAGTGGTCTGGCGGCAGGGTGATAGCAATCAGCCCCAGCATTTT
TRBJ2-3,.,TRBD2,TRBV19,CASRAGGRPTDTQYF,TGTGCCAGTAGGGCGGGAGGGCGCCCCACAGATACGCAGTATTTT
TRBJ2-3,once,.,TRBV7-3,CASSSRAGGTDTQYF,TGTGCCAGCAGTTCCAGGGCAGGGGGCACAGATACGCAGTATTTT
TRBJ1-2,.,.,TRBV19,CASSMLGPNYGYTF,TGTGCCAGTAGTATGTTGGGGCCTAACTATGGCTACACCTTC
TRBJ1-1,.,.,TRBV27,CASSLRQRNTEAFF,TGTGCCAGCAGTTTAAGGCAGCGGAACACTGAAGCTTTCTTT
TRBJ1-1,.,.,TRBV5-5,CASSLVQGQGTEAFF,TGTGCCAGCAGCTTGGTTCAGGGCCAAGGCACTGAAGCTTTCTTT
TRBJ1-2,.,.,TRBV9,CASSVAAQGFGYTF,TGTGCCAGCAGCGTAGCGGCACAGGGTTTTGGCTACACCTTC
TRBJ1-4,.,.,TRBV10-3,CAISGDGHNEKLFF,TGTGCCATCAGCGGGGACGGACATAATGAAAAACTGTTTTTT
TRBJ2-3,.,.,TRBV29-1,CSAGTDTQYF,TGCAGCGCGGGGACGGATACGCAGTATTTT
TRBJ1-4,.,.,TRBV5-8,CAGRTTATNEKLFF,TGTGCCGGAAGAACCACAGCAACTAATGAAAAACTGTTTTTT
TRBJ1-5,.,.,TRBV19,CASSILGFNQPQHF,TGTGCCAGTAGTATCCTCGGATTCAATCAGCCCCAGCATTTT
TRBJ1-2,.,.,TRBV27,CASSPGYGYTF,TGTGCCAGCAGTCCCGGATATGGCTACACCTTC